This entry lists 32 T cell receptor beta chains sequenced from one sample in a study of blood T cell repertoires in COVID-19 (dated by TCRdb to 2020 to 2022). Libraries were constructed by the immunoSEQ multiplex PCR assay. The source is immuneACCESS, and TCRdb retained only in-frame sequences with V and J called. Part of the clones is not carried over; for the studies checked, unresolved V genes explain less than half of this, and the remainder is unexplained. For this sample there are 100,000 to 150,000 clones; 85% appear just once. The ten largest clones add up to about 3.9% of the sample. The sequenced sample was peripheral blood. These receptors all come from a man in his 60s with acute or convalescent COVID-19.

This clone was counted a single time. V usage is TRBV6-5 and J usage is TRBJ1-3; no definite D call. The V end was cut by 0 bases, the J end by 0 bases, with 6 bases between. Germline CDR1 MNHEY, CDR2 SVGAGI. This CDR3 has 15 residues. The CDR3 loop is CASSYSNGSGNTIYF. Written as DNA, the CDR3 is TGTGCCAGCAGTTACTCAAACGGCTCTGGAAACACCATATATTTT.

The chain's CDR3 is CASSLVGGQFGDTQYF. The CDR3 DNA follows: TGTGCCAGCAGCTTAGTTGGCGGACAGTTCGGAGATACGCAGTATTTT. This chain connects TRBV7-9 to TRBJ2-3; TRBD1 might be the D (6 bases). The CDR3 sequence is 16 residues long. The germline V gene encodes CDR1 SEHNR and CDR2 FQNEAQ (reference sequence). V lost 1 base and J 5 bases, leaving 16 bases between the germline ends. Full variable domain (remainder filled in from reference TRBV7-9 and TRBJ2-3): DTGVSQNPRHKITKRGQNVTFRCDPISEHNRLYWYRQTLGQGPEFLTYFQNEAQLEKSRLLSDRFSAERPKGSFSTLEIQRTEQGDSAMYLCASSLVGGQFGDTQYFGPGTRLTVL.

CDR3 in amino acids: CASSVWGESAEAFF. CDR3 DNA sequence: TGTGCCAGCAGCGTCTGGGGGGAATCGGCTGAAGCTTTCTTT. The chain recombines TRBV9 with TRBJ1-1, with D possibly matching TRBD1 (5 bases). CDR3 size: 14 residues. Trimming took 2 bases from V and 6 from J, leaving 14 bases between them. Germline CDR1 reads SGDLS; CDR2 reads YYNGEE.

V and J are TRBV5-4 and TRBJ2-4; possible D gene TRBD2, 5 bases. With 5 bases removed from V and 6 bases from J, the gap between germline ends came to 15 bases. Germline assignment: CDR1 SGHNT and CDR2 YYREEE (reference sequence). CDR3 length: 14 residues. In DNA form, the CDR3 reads TGTGCCAGCAGTCTAGGGCAGGACTTAAACATTCAGTACTTC. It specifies CASSLGQDLNIQYF.

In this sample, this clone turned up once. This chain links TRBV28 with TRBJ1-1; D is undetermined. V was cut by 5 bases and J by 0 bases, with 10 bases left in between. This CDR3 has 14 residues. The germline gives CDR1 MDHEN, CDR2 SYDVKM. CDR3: CASSAPAVNTEAFF. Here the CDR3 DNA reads TGTGCCAGCAGTGCACCTGCAGTGAACACTGAAGCTTTCTTT.

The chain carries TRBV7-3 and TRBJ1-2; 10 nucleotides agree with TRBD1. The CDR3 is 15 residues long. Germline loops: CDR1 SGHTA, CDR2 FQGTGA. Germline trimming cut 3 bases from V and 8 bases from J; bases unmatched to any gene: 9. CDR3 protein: CASSFSGTGVGGYTF. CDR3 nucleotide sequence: TGTGCCAGCAGCTTTTCTGGGACAGGGGTCGGCGGCTACACCTTC.

The CDR3 reads CASSPARSNQPQHF. The CDR3 DNA reads as TGTGCCAGCTCACCAGCACGGAGCAATCAGCCCCAGCATTTT. The chain links TRBV18 to TRBJ1-5, with no clear D. The germline CDR1 and CDR2 sequences are KGHSH and LQKENI. CDR3 length: 14 residues. The ends were cut back, 2 bases at V and 1 base at J, with 6 bases in the middle.

Written as DNA, the CDR3 is TGTGCCAGCTCACCACCTCAGACTAGCCGGGGGGAGACCCAGTACTTC. As protein: CASSPPQTSRGETQYF. The V gene is TRBV18, the J gene TRBJ2-5, with TRBD2 matching over 7 bases. Germline V gives CDR1 KGHSH, CDR2 LQKENI. The length of the CDR3 is 16 residues. With V trimmed by 0 bases and J by 5 bases, 9 bases remained unmatched. Full variable domain (missing parts from reference TRBV18 and TRBJ2-5): NAGVMQNPRHLVRRRGQEARLRCSPMKGHSHVYWYRQLPEEGLKFMVYLQKENIIDESGMPKERFSAEFPKEGPSILRIQQVVRGDSAAYFCASSPPQTSRGETQYFGPGTRLLVL.

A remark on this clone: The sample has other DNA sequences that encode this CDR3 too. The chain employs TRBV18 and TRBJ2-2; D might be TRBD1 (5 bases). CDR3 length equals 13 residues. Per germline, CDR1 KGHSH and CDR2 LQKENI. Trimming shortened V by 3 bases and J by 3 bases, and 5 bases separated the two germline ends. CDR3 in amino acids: CASSPRDTGELFF. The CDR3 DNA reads TGTGCCAGCTCACCCAGGGACACCGGGGAGCTGTTTTTT.

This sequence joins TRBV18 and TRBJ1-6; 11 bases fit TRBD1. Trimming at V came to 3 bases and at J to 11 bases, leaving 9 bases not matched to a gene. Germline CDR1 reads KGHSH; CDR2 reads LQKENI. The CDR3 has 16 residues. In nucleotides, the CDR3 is TGTGCCAGCTCACCGTCGATCGGGACAGGGGGGACACCCCTCCACTTT. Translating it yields CASSPSIGTGGTPLHF.

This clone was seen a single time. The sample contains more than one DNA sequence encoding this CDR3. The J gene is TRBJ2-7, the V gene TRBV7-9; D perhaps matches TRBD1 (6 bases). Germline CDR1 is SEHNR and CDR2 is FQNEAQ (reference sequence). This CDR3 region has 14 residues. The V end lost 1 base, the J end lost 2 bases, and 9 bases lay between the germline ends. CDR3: CASSLVGGPYEQYF. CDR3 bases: TGTGCCAGCAGCTTAGTAGGGGGTCCCTACGAGCAGTACTTC.

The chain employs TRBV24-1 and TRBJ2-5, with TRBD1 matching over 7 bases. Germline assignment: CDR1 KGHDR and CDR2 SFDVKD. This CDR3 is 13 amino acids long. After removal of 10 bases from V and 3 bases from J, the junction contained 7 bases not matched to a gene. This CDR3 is CATKDRVEETQYF. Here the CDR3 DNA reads TGTGCCACGAAAGACAGGGTTGAAGAGACCCAGTACTTC.

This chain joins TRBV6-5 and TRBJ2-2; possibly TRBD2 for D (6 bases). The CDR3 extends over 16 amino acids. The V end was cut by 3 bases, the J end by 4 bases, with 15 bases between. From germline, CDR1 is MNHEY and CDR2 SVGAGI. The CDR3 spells CASSYWRGGFTGELFF. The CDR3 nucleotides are TGTGCCAGCAGTTATTGGCGGGGTGGGTTCACCGGGGAGCTGTTTTTT.

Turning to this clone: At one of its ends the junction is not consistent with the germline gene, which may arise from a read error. CDR3 region: CASSLGSGSTDTQYF. The CDR3 DNA reads TGTGCTAGCAGCCTCGGTAGCGGAAGCACAGATACGCAGTATTTT. The V gene is TRBV7-7, the J gene TRBJ2-3, with D maybe TRBD2 (6 bases). The CDR3 loop spans 15 amino acids. CDR1 is SSHAT, CDR2 FNYEAQ, per germline (reference sequence). The complete variable domain, with remaining parts taken from reference TRBV7-7 and TRBJ2-3, reads GAGVSQSPRYKVTKRGQDVTLRCDPISSHATLYWYQQALGQGPEFLTYFNYEAQPDKSGLPSDRFSAERPEGSISTLTIQRTEQRDSAMYRCASSLGSGSTDTQYFGPGTRLTVL.

DNA of the CDR3: TGTGCCAGCAGCCGACTAGCGCAATACTCCTACAATGAGCAGTTCTTC. It encodes CASSRLAQYSYNEQFF. The V call is TRBV13, the J call TRBJ2-1; 8 nucleotides align to TRBD2. CDR1 is PRHDT, CDR2 FYEKMQ, per germline (reference sequence). This CDR3 spans 16 amino acids. J lost 0 bases, V lost 5 bases, and 6 bases had no gene match.

The CDR3 loop reads CASSLWRVEGYTF. The DNA for the CDR3 is TGTGCCAGCAGCTTATGGAGGGTTGAGGGCTACACCTTC. The chain has TRBV7-2 and TRBJ1-2, with unresolved D. This CDR3 spans 13 amino acids. Per the germline V gene, CDR1 is SGHTA and CDR2 is FQGNSA. V lost 2 bases and J lost 8, with 12 bases in between.

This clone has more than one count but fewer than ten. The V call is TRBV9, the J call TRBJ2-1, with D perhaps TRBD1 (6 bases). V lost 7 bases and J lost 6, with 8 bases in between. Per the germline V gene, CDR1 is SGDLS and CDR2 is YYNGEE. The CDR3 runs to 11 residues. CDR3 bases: TGTGCCAGCGGGACAATCAATGAGCAGTTCTTC. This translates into CASGTINEQFF.

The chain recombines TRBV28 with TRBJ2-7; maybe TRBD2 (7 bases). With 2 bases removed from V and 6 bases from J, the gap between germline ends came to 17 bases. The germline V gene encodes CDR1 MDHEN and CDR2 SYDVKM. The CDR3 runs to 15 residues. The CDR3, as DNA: TGTGCCAGCAGTTTAACGGGGGGCGCGTCGTCCGAGCAGTACTTC. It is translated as CASSLTGGASSEQYF.

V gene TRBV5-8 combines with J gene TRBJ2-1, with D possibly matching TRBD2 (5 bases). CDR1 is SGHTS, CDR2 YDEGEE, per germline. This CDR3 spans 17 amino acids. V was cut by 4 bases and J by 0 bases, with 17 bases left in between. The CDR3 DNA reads TGTGCCAGCAGCACGGACTTTCCATACAGCTCCTACAATGAGCAGTTCTTC. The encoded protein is CASSTDFPYSSYNEQFF.

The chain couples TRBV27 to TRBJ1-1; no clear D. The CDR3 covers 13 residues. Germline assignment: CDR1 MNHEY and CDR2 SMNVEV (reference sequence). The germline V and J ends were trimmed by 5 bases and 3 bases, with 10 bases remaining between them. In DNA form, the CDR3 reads TGTGCCAGCAGTGCGAGGGCGTACACTGAAGCTTTCTTT. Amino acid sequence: CASSARAYTEAFF.

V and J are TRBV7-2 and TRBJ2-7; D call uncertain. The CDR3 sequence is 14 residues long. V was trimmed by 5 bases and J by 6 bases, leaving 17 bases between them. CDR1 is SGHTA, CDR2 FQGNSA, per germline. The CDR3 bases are TGTGCCAGCAGCCCCAGACCCCCCCCAGGCGAGCAGTACTTC. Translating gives CASSPRPPPGEQYF.

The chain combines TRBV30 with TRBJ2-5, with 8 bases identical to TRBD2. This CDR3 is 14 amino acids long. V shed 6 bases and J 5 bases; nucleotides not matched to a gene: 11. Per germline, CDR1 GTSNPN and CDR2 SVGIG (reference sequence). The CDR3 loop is CACNPGTSTETQYF. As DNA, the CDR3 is TGTGCCTGTAATCCCGGGACTAGTACGGAGACCCAGTACTTC. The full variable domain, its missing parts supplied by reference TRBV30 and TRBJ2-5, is SQTIHQWPATLVQPVGSPLSLECTVEGTSNPNLYWYRQAAGRGLQLLFYSVGIGQISSEVPQNLSASRPQDRQFILSSKKLLLSDSGFYLCACNPGTSTETQYFGPGTRLLVL.

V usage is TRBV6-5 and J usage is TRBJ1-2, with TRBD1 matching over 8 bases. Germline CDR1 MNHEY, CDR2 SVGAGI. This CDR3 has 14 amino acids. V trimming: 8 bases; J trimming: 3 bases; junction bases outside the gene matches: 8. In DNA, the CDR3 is TGTGCCAGCCGGACAGGGAGGTTGGACTATGGCTACACCTTC. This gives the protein CASRTGRLDYGYTF.

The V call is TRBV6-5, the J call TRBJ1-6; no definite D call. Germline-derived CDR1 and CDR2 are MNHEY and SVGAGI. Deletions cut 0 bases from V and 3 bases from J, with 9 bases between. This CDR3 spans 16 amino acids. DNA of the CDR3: TGTGCCAGCAGTTACTCGACCCCGGGCTATAATTCACCCCTCCACTTT. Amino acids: CASSYSTPGYNSPLHF.

CDR3 in DNA: TGTGCCAGCAGCTTAGTAGGTAGCGGGTTCTCCTACGAGCAGTACTTC. Translation: CASSLVGSGFSYEQYF. The V gene is TRBV11-2, the J gene TRBJ2-7; 7 bases fit TRBD2. Germline CDR1 and CDR2: SGHAT and FQNNGV. With 1 base clipped from V and 0 bases from J, the junction kept 6 bases outside the gene matches. The CDR3 is 16 residues long.

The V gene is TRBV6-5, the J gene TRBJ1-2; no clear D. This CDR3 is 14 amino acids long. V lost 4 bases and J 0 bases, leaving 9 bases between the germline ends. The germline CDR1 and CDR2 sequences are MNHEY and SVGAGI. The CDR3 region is CASSSTATNYGYTF. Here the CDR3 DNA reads TGTGCCAGCAGTTCTACAGCAACTAACTATGGCTACACCTTC.

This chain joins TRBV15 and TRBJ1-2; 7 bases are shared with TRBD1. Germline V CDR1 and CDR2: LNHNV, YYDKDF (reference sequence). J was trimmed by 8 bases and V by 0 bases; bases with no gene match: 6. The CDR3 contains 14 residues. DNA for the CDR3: TGTGCCACCAGCAGAGAGCCGGGACAGAGGGGCTACACCTTC. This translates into CATSREPGQRGYTF. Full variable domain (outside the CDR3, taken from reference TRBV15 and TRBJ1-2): DAMVIQNPRYQVTQFGKPVTLSCSQTLNHNVMYWYQQKSSQAPKLLFHYYDKDFNNEADTPDNFQSRRPNTSFCFLDIRSPGLGDTAMYLCATSREPGQRGYTFGSGTRLTVV.

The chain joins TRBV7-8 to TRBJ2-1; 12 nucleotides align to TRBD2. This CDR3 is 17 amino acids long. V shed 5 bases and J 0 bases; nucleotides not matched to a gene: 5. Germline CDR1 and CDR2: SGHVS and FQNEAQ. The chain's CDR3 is CASSRPTSGSSYNEQFF. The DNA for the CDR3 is TGTGCCAGCAGCCGCCCGACTAGCGGGAGCTCCTACAATGAGCAGTTCTTC.

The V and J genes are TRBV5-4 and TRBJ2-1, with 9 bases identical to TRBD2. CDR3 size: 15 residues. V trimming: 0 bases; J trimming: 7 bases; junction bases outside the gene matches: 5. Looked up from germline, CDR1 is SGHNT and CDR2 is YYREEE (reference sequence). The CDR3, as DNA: TGTGCCAGCAGCTTGGGACTAGCGGCTAGAAATGAGCAGTTCTTC. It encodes CASSLGLAARNEQFF.

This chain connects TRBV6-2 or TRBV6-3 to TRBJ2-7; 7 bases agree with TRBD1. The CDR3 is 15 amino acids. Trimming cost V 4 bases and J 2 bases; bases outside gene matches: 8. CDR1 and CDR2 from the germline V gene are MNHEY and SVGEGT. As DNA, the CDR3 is TGTGCCAGCAGTTCCCGACAGGGTACTACCTACGAGCAGTACTTC. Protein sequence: CASSSRQGTTYEQYF.

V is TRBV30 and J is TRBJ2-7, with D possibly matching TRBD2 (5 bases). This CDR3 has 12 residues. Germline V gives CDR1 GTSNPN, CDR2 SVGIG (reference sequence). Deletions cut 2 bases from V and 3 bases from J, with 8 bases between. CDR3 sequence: CAWSRAGYEQYF. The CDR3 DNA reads TGTGCCTGGAGTCGGGCGGGCTACGAGCAGTACTTC.

CDR3 in amino acids: CASSYRTGAGQPQHF. Written as DNA, the CDR3 is TGTGCCAGCAGTTACCGTACAGGGGCGGGTCAGCCCCAGCATTTT. This chain links TRBV6-2 or TRBV6-3 with TRBJ1-5, with 7 bases lining up with TRBD1. J was trimmed by 6 bases and V by 2 bases; bases with no gene match: 7. Germline lookup yields CDR1 MNHEY and CDR2 SVGEGT. The CDR3 runs 15 residues.